This T cell receptor (beta chain) was retrieved from a study of T cell responses to AZD1222 COVID-19 vaccine. The protocol was immunoSEQ multiplex PCR, while the TCRdb copy is restricted to in-frame clones and leaves out a portion. Counted here are under 300,000 clones, over 90% occurring once; the ten biggest clones make up approximately 0.52%. In regard to this clone: Its target is unknown.

This CDR3 has 13 residues. CDR1 and CDR2 (germline): MNHEY, SMNVEV (reference sequence). The V end was cut by 4 bases, the J end by 0 bases, with 7 bases between. Study-wide points: Reports say nearly half of spike-specific TCRs go after unmutated variant regions. All repertoire sampling was performed exclusively after the peak T cell response.

This sequence joins TRBV27 and TRBJ2-7; no reliable D call. The source was peripheral blood, collected on day 0 of AZD1222 vaccination. This TCR came from an adult in good health. CDR3 sequence (DNA): TGTGCCAGCAGTTGGCGGAGCTCCTACGAGCAGTACTTC. It codes for CASSWRSSYEQYF.